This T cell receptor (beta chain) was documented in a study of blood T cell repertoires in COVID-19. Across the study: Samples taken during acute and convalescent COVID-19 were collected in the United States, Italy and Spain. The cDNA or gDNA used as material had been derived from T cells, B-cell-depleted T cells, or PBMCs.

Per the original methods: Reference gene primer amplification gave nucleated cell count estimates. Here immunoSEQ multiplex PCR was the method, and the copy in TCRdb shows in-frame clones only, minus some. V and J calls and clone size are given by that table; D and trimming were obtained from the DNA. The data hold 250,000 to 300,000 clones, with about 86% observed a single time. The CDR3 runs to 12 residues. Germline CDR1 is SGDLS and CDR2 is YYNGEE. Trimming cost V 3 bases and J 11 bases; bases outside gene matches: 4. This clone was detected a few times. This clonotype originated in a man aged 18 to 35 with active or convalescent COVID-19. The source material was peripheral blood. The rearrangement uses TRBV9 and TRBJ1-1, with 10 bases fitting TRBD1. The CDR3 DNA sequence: TGTGCCAGCAGCGACGGGACAGGGGACGCTTTCTTT. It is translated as CASSDGTGDAFF. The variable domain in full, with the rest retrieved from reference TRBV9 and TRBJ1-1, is DSGVTQTPKHLITATGQRVTLRCSPRSGDLSVYWYQQSLDQGLQFLIQYYNGEERAKGNILERFSAQQFPDLHSELNLSSLELGDSALYFCASSDGTGDAFFGQGTRLTVV.